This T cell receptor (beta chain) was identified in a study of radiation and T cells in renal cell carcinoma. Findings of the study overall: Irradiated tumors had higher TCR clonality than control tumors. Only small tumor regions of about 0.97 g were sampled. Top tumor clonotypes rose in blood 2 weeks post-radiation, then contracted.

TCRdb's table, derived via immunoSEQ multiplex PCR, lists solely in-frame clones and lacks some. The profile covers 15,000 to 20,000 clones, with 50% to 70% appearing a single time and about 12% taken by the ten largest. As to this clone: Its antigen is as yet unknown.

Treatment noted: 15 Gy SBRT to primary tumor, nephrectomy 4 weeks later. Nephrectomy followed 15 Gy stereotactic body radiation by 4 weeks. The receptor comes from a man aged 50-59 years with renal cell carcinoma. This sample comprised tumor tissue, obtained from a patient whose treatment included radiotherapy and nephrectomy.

CDR3 sequence (DNA): TGTGCCAGCAGCTTGGTGTTACGGAACACTGAAGCTTTCTTT. Amino acids: CASSLVLRNTEAFF. This chain links TRBV5-5 with TRBJ1-1; no firm D call. This CDR3 region has 14 residues. Germline V lookup: CDR1 SGHKS, CDR2 YYEKEE (reference sequence). V lost 0 bases, J lost 1 base, and 7 bases lay in between. The full variable domain, with the rest looked up from reference TRBV5-5 and TRBJ1-1, is DAGVTQSPTHLIKTRGQQVTLRCSPISGHKSVSWYQQVLGQGPQFIFQYYEKEERGRGNFPDRFSARQFPNYSSELNVNALLLGDSALYLCASSLVLRNTEAFFGQGTRLTVV.